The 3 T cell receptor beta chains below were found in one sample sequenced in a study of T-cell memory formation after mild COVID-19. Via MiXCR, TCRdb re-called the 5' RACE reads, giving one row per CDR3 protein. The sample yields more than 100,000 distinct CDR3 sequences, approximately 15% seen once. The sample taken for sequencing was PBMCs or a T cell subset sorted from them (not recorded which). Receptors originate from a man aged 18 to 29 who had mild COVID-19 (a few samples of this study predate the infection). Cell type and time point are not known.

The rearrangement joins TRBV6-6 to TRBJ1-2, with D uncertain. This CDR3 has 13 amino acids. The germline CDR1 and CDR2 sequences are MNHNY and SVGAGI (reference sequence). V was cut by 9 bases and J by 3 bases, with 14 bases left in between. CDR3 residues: CASWSIHDYGYTF. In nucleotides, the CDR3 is TGTGCCAGTTGGTCGATTCATGACTATGGCTACACCTTC.

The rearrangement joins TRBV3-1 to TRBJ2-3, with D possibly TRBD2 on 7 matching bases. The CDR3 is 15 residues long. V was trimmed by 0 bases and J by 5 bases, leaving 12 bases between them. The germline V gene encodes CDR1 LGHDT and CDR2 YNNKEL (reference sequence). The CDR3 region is CASSQDQGGVDTQYF. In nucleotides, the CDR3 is TGTGCCAGCAGCCAAGATCAAGGGGGGGTAGATACGCAGTATTTT.

The CDR3: CASSTSGGAGTQYF. The CDR3 bases are TGTGCCAGCAGCACTAGCGGGGGGGCGGGGACCCAGTACTTC. The chain recombines TRBV11-2 with TRBJ2-5, with 13 bases identical to TRBD2. V dropped 5 bases and J dropped 7; count of bases not matched to a gene: 4. This CDR3 contains 14 residues. Germline V CDR1 and CDR2: SGHAT, FQNNGV.